The entry that follows covers one T cell receptor (beta chain) sequence. This clonotype was counted a single time. This receptor's antigen is unknown. The input lacks base qualities; no much larger clone sits a single base away. One read yields weak evidence. Total RNA and DNA were co-extracted without cell sorting from around 20-30 mg of bulk tissue using the AllPrep DNA/RNA mini kit. Surgical resection was performed in China between 2015 and early 2016 on five or six patients with histopathologically diagnosed primary liver carcinoma. Patients had chronic HBV infection and were treatment-naive at sampling. Fresh tumor and adjacent tissue pieces were bisected; one half was stored in RNAlater at -80°C, the other sent for histology. This record comes from a study of tumor-infiltrating lymphocytes in primary liver carcinoma (TCRdb year 2017). With respect to the entire study: Of the five patients (three men and two women, aged 30 to 69 years), four had hepatocellular carcinoma and one had combined HCC and intrahepatic cholangiocarcinoma. Tumors of the five patients were stage T1-T3 N0M0 with maximum diameters of about 4.2 to 10 cm. Roughly 3.5 to 7.5 million productive TCRbeta reads were obtained per sample, and no significant difference in read depth was found between tissue types. For each liver tumor, the study sampled five regions along with adjacent normal tissue and blood, and applied TCRbeta repertoire sequencing, expression microarrays and whole-exome sequencing. A total of some 35 specimens from 5 patients underwent TCRbeta repertoire sequencing, comprising around 25 tumor regions, 5 adjacent noncancerous liver tissues and 5 peripheral blood samples. Technical replicate repertoires showed high reproducibility, with mean shared-clone rates around 0.9 and correlation coefficients above 0.95.

V was cut back by 6 bases and J by 10 bases, leaving a gap of 16 bases between them. From the germline V gene, CDR1 is WSHSY and CDR2 is SAAADI. From cysteine to phenylalanine, the CDR3 is 12 amino acids long. The only DNA kept is the CDR3, 36 bases in frame from the first base. A constant-region primer and ProtoScript II reverse transcriptase were used to reverse-transcribe TCRbeta-specific cDNA from roughly 0.5 ug total RNA. Construction of the TCRbeta libraries relied on three nested rounds of multiplex PCR, following a slightly modified ARM-PCR procedure. Each of the first two PCR rounds ran for around 11 cycles and used multiplex TRBV1-TRBV30 forward primers together with a Cbeta reverse primer. A final 25-cycle PCR with Deep VentR polymerase added sample barcodes and Illumina adapters. Before sequencing, amplicons of 200-500 bp were purified from gel using a QIAquick gel extraction kit. An Illumina HiSeq 2500 was used to sequence the TCRbeta amplicons with 250-bp paired-end reads. The authors' analysis ran thus. Quality trimming of reads was performed with Trimmomatic v0.33, and paired reads were merged with FLASH v1.2.11 so that full CDR3 sequences could be recovered. V, D and J germline segments were assigned to the rearranged TCRbeta sequences using MiGEC v1.2.1b. Clonotype statistics, along with Shannon-Wiener diversity indices, were calculated using VDJtools v1.0.0. Except for diversity analysis, only the 250 most abundant clonotypes of each sample were used in subsequent analyses to reduce sampling bias. TCRdb reprocessing: public reads trimmed at Q25 with fastp, clones called with MiXCR, in-frame beta chains kept. Duplicate CDR3 protein sequences are folded into a single record with the most common DNA and genes. The V and J calls follow TCRdb's processing rather than the paper's. The sample table contains 75,000 to 80,000 distinct CDR3 sequences; only one count was recorded for approximately 70% of them. Of the sample, about 26% falls within the top ten clones.

Results the study describes overall, beyond this receptor: Compared with blood, tumors had a significantly larger share of the repertoire taken up by the top 250 clones (p = 0.039). The study included only a few patients, and the authors note findings should be validated in a larger study. Only the TCR beta chain was sequenced, so true repertoire diversity is likely underestimated because unpaired alpha chains were not captured. Repertoire overlap was found to be higher between tumor regions (mean roughly 36%) than between tumor-adjacent (17%) or tumor-blood (around 15%) pairs, consistent with antigen-driven expansion. Because the samples were bulk and unsorted, CD4+ and CD8+ T cell repertoires could not be compared.

The sample was tumor-adjacent normal liver tissue. This clonotype originated in a man aged 40-55 years with primary liver carcinoma and hepatitis B virus infection. The chain uses TRBV10-2 and TRBJ2-7, and perhaps TRBD2 as D gene, on 5 matching bases. CDR3 region: CASRLVSTDQYF. The DNA sequence reads TGCGCCAGCAGACTAGTTAGCACCGATCAGTACTTC.